Below, 20 T cell receptor beta chains from the same sample are listed, as sequenced in a study of graft-versus-host responses after intestinal transplantation. Repertoires were generated with immunoSEQ multiplex PCR, while TCRdb's copy carries only in-frame clones and drops some. The sample includes about 25,000 clones, under 45% of them seen just once. The specimen comprised alloreactive CD4+ T cells from a mixed lymphocyte reaction culture, sampled before intestinal transplant. The subset is: CFSE-low proliferating T cells sorted from approximately six-day pre-transplant mixed lymphocyte reaction (GvH or HvG direction). These receptors were collected from a human patient who received an intestinal transplant.

The rearrangement uses TRBV6-6 and TRBJ1-4, with unresolved D. The CDR3 spans 14 residues. CDR1 MNHNY and CDR2 SVGAGI come from the germline V gene (reference sequence). The V end was cut by 1 base, the J end by 4 bases, with 7 bases between. The CDR3 coding sequence is TGTGCCAGCAGTTACTGGCAAGATAATGAAAAACTGTTTTTT. Its translation is CASSYWQDNEKLFF.

This clone was seen only a few times. V and J are TRBV4-1 and TRBJ2-7; 13 bases agree with TRBD2. J gave up 2 bases and V 0 bases, and 4 bases lay outside the gene matches. The length of the CDR3 is 17 residues. CDR1 is MGHRA, CDR2 YSYEKL, per germline. In nucleotides, the CDR3 is TGCGCCAGCAGCCAAGAGATCACTAGCGGGAGGGCCTACGAGCAGTACTTC. Its translation: CASSQEITSGRAYEQYF.

This chain uses TRBV27 with TRBJ1-2, with a weak D call TRBD1 (6 bases). The CDR3 totals 15 residues. CDR1 and CDR2 from the germline V gene are MNHEY and SMNVEV (reference sequence). Deletions cut 2 bases from V and 6 bases from J, with 16 bases between. CDR3 DNA sequence: TGTGCCAGCAGTTTACGTGGTGGCCAGGGGCATGGCTACACCTTC. Its protein product is CASSLRGGQGHGYTF.

The chain combines TRBV6-5 with TRBJ2-1; TRBD1 matches 11 bases. The junction had 4 bases not matched to a gene; V was cut back by 7 bases and J by 8 bases. CDR1 MNHEY and CDR2 SVGAGI come from the germline V gene. The length of the CDR3 is 13 residues. The CDR3 sequence: CASKDRGLYEQFF. The CDR3, as DNA: TGTGCCAGCAAGGACAGGGGGCTCTATGAGCAGTTCTTC.

The chain links TRBV4-3 to TRBJ2-7, with TRBD1 identical over 8 bases. V was clipped by 3 bases and J by 2 bases; unmatched bases: 6. This CDR3 has 15 amino acids. In germline, CDR1 is LGHNA, CDR2 YSLEER. CDR3 protein: CASSQVTGGPYEQYF. For the CDR3, the DNA is TGCGCCAGCAGCCAGGTTACAGGGGGTCCCTACGAGCAGTACTTC.

The chain employs TRBV6-5 and TRBJ2-7, with 9 bases identical to TRBD1. After removal of 6 bases from V and 2 bases from J, the junction contained 8 bases not matched to a gene. The germline gives CDR1 MNHEY, CDR2 SVGAGI. The CDR3 loop spans 15 amino acids. The CDR3 loop reads CASRPQGAGTYEQYF. The CDR3 nucleotides read TGTGCCAGCAGGCCACAGGGGGCCGGGACCTACGAGCAGTACTTC.

The sample holds one count of this clone. V and J are TRBV2 and TRBJ2-7, with 11 bases aligning to TRBD2. Trimming removed 6 bases from V and 4 bases from J; junction bases left unmatched: 2. Germline-derived CDR1 and CDR2 are SNHLY and FYNNEI. The CDR3 loop spans 13 amino acids. CDR3 DNA: TGTGCCAGCAGGGGACTAGCGGCGTACGAGCAGTACTTC. Its translation is CASRGLAAYEQYF.

The chain carries TRBV5-4 and TRBJ1-5, with D perhaps TRBD1 (5 bases). The CDR3 sequence is 13 residues long. Germline V lookup: CDR1 SGHNT, CDR2 YYREEE (reference sequence). Trimming took 1 base from V and 7 from J, leaving 9 bases between them. For the CDR3, the DNA is TGTGCCAGCAGCTTGCAGGGAGGACAGCCCCAGCATTTT. Its protein product is CASSLQGGQPQHF.

The table lists this clone with a few counts. The chain joins TRBV6-5 to TRBJ1-5; 7 nucleotides agree with TRBD1. The CDR3 has 13 amino acids. Germline V lookup: CDR1 MNHEY, CDR2 SVGAGI. J gave up 7 bases and V 5 bases, and 5 bases lay outside the gene matches. The CDR3 loop reads CASSQQGLQPQHF. The CDR3 DNA sequence: TGTGCCAGCAGTCAACAGGGGCTCCAGCCCCAGCATTTT.

This clone has more than one count but fewer than ten. The gene calls are TRBV11-2 and TRBJ1-3; 7 nucleotides agree with TRBD1. The CDR3 loop spans 15 amino acids. Per the germline V gene, CDR1 is SGHAT and CDR2 is FQNNGV. With 3 bases clipped from V and 1 base from J, the junction kept 3 bases outside the gene matches. CDR3 sequence reads: CASSFTGVSGNTIYF. CDR3 in DNA: TGTGCCAGCAGCTTTACAGGGGTTTCTGGAAACACCATATATTTT.

The J gene is TRBJ2-7, the V gene TRBV29-1; D is possibly TRBD1 (5 bases). The germline V and J ends were trimmed by 4 bases and 3 bases, with 16 bases remaining between them. CDR1 SQVTM and CDR2 ANQGSEA come from the germline V gene. The CDR3 contains 14 residues. The CDR3 sequence is CSVGWAGQSYEQYF. The CDR3 DNA is TGCAGCGTTGGATGGGCAGGGCAAAGCTACGAGCAGTACTTC.

This clone has a handful of counts. V and J are TRBV30 and TRBJ1-1; TRBD1 matches at 8 bases. Germline V gene lookup returns CDR1 GTSNPN and CDR2 SVGIG (reference sequence). V dropped 4 bases and J dropped 12; count of bases not matched to a gene: 13. The CDR3 covers 13 residues. The CDR3 DNA sequence: TGTGCCTGGAAGATAATTAGCAGGGGGCTATCTTTCTTT. Translating gives CAWKIISRGLSFF.

Notes on this clone: One end of the junction fails to match germline, which may point to a read error. CDR3 DNA sequence: TGTGCCTGGACCAAATGGAGCGGCCAGAACAATAACTCACCCCTCCACTTT. Translation gives CAWTKWSGQNNNSPLHF. The genes are TRBV30 and TRBJ1-6; D gene unclear. Germline V gene lookup returns CDR1 GTSNPN and CDR2 SVGIG (reference sequence). The CDR3 sequence is 17 residues long.

The rearrangement links TRBV5-6 to TRBJ2-7; D is uncertain. The CDR3 spans 15 residues. Per germline, CDR1 SGHDT and CDR2 YYEEEE. V was cut by 2 bases and J by 6 bases, with 18 bases left in between. The CDR3 is CASSFLGPGGREQYF. The DNA for the CDR3 is TGTGCCAGCAGCTTCCTGGGTCCTGGTGGGCGCGAGCAGTACTTC.

This chain links TRBV6-1 with TRBJ2-5, with a tentative D call TRBD2 (5 bases). The germline V gene has CDR1 MNHNS and CDR2 SASEGT. The V end was cut by 4 bases, the J end by 2 bases, with 14 bases between. There are 15 residues in the CDR3. Here the CDR3 reads CASSAMPGLQETQYF. CDR3 DNA sequence: TGTGCCAGCAGTGCAATGCCGGGATTACAAGAGACCCAGTACTTC.

The rearrangement joins TRBV11-3 to TRBJ2-7; the D is unclear. V was cut by 0 bases and J by 1 base, with 4 bases left in between. CDR3 length equals 13 residues. Per germline, CDR1 SGHNT and CDR2 YENEEA. The CDR3 nucleotides are TGTGCCAGCAGCTTAGAACGGTCCTACGAGCAGTACTTC. It yields the protein CASSLERSYEQYF.

This clone was observed a handful of times. The chain uses TRBV29-1 and TRBJ2-7, with D uncertain. Trimming removed 5 bases from V and 1 base from J, with 9 bases in between. Germline assignment: CDR1 SQVTM and CDR2 ANQGSEA. This CDR3 is 12 amino acids long. The CDR3 DNA follows: TGCAGCGTTCAGACTGATTCCTACGAGCAGTACTTC. It yields the protein CSVQTDSYEQYF.

This clone was seen only a few times. The chain joins TRBV6-5 to TRBJ2-2, with 9 bases matching TRBD2. Trimming removed 2 bases from V and 6 bases from J; junction bases left unmatched: 4. The germline CDR1 and CDR2 sequences are MNHEY and SVGAGI. The CDR3 loop spans 15 amino acids. The CDR3 reads CASSYLAGRAGELFF. In DNA, the CDR3 is TGTGCCAGCAGTTACCTAGCGGGACGGGCCGGGGAGCTGTTTTTT.

The rearrangement uses TRBV19 and TRBJ2-7; TRBD2 aligns across 8 bases. V shed 5 bases, J shed 3 bases, and the junction held 12 bases outside the gene matches. The germline V gene encodes CDR1 LNHDA and CDR2 SQIVND (reference sequence). There are 16 residues in the CDR3. CDR3 protein: CASSSPPGGRNYEQYF. CDR3 nucleotides: TGTGCCAGTAGTTCCCCCCCCGGCGGGAGGAACTACGAGCAGTACTTC.

The gene calls are TRBV13 and TRBJ1-1, with a tentative D call TRBD1 (6 bases). The germline V and J ends were trimmed by 5 bases and 0 bases, with 19 bases remaining between them. The CDR3 extends over 17 amino acids. Germline-derived CDR1 and CDR2 are PRHDT and FYEKMQ (reference sequence). In nucleotides, the CDR3 is TGTGCCAGCAGCATGTGGAGGGGGGGATATATGAACACTGAAGCTTTCTTT. It codes for CASSMWRGGYMNTEAFF.